This T cell receptor (beta chain) was found in a study of shared clonotypes between healthy human individuals. Study-wide context: Participating donors consisted of two women and a few men aged 18 to 49. Findings and caveats of the study: Richness estimates generally favored naive over memory subsets.

The repertoire was sequenced with immunoSEQ multiplex PCR; TCRdb's copy has only in-frame clones and lacks some. This sample has hundreds of thousands of clones, with over 65% found just once. Regarding this clone: No antigen is known for it.

This CDR3 is built from 15 residues. The ends lost 5 bases at V and 8 bases at J; junction bases unmatched: 9. Germline-derived CDR1 and CDR2 are MDHEN and SYDVKM. The rearrangement joins TRBV28 to TRBJ1-6; TRBD1 matches 7 bases. Sequencing was carried out using memory CD4+ T cells sorted from blood. Subset in this sample: CD45RA-negative fraction. The clonotype originates from a woman aged 25 to 39 in good health. The CDR3 loop reads CASSDPQGMDSPLHF. Written as DNA, the CDR3 is TGTGCCAGCAGTGACCCACAGGGGATGGATTCACCCCTCCACTTT.